The next 2 T cell receptor beta chains were all read from a single sample in a study of regulatory T cells in long-lasting Graves disease. Time point: persistent/refractory GD, antithyroid drugs over 5 years with positive TRAb. PBMC-extracted RNA yielded the TCR library. Construction of the TCR beta libraries employed iRepertoire HTBI primers in conjunction with Arm-PCR of CDR3 regions. TCRdb ran MiXCR on the multiplex PCR reads and lists one entry per CDR3 protein. This table holds roughly 400,000 distinct CDR3 sequences, roughly 20% found once. The sample here was peripheral blood mononuclear cells (PBMCs), taken when the disease was refractory, from a patient treated with antithyroid drugs. These receptors came from a female donor with Graves disease.

A note on this clonotype: A read error likely explains this, since a far larger clone differs by one base. Likely a read error: the CDR3 ends without its conserved phenylalanine or tryptophan. J is TRBJ2-7 and V is TRBV6-1; tentative D call: TRBD1 (5 bases). The CDR3 loop spans 14 amino acids. V gave up 7 bases and J gave up 6 bases, with 19 bases separating them. In germline, CDR1 is MNHNS, CDR2 SASEGT. CDR3 residues: CASTRQRSPGEQYS. The DNA for the CDR3 is TGTGCCAGCACCCGACAGCGATCTCCTGGCGAGCAGTACTCC.

This clonotype was seen many times. The chain has TRBV10-3 and TRBJ2-5; D may be TRBD2 (5 bases). This CDR3 is 15 amino acids long. CDR1 and CDR2 from the germline V gene are ENHRY and SYGVKD. V dropped 3 bases and J dropped 5 bases, with 16 bases sitting between them. The CDR3 DNA reads as TGTGCCATCAGTGAAAACCTCCGGGAACACGAGACCCAGTACTTC. This sequence encodes CAISENLREHETQYF.